The 14 T cell receptor beta chains below come from one sample, sequenced in a study of CD8+ T cells in alopecia areata. Extraction and reverse transcription of RNA yielded cDNA as the sequencing template. The assay was immunoSEQ multiplex PCR, and TCRdb's table has in-frame clones only and misses some. The sample records around 190,000 clones, around 64% being singletons. The treatment is: oral pan-JAK inhibitor, 5-10 mg twice daily. Sequencing was performed on CD4+ T cells sorted from blood, taken between weeks 49 and 50, from a patient treated with tofacitinib. These receptor sequences come from a human donor with alopecia areata.

The genes are TRBV18 and TRBJ2-5, with 8 bases aligning to TRBD1. This CDR3 region has 13 residues. J lost 2 bases, V lost 5 bases, and 1 base had no gene match. Germline values: CDR1 KGHSH, CDR2 LQKENI. As DNA, the CDR3 is TGTGCCAGCTCAAGGGACAGGCAAGAGACCCAGTACTTC. It encodes CASSRDRQETQYF.

V gene TRBV5-6 combines with J gene TRBJ1-2; 10 bases fit TRBD1. V was pared by 3 bases and J by 4 bases, with 9 bases of the junction left unmatched. The CDR3 covers 16 residues. The germline V gene has CDR1 SGHDT and CDR2 YYEEEE. The CDR3, as DNA: TGTGCCAGCAGCTCCCCGGGACAGGGGTATGTCTATGGCTACACCTTC. This codes for CASSSPGQGYVYGYTF.

This clone turned up a few times. V gene TRBV4-3 combines with J gene TRBJ1-5, with D perhaps TRBD1 (6 bases). Trimming stripped 1 base from V and 4 bases from J, with 8 bases between. Germline V lookup: CDR1 LGHNA, CDR2 YSLEER. The CDR3 contains 14 residues. For the CDR3, the DNA is TGCGCCAGCAGCCAAGGGCAGGGGAATCAGCCCCAGCATTTT. Translated: CASSQGQGNQPQHF.

This clone has just a few counts. This chain uses TRBV25-1 with TRBJ2-1; tentative D call: TRBD1 (7 bases). Germline V gene sequence: CDR1 MGHDK, CDR2 SYGVNS. Trimming took off 1 base at V and 8 bases at J, with 18 bases between the two ends. This CDR3 spans 16 amino acids. The CDR3 DNA follows: TGTGCCAGCAGTGAATTCAGGGGGGCCGTAGCTCATGAGCAGTTCTTC. Its protein is CASSEFRGAVAHEQFF.

This clone was seen more than once but under ten times. This chain links TRBV29-1 with TRBJ1-1, with D perhaps matching TRBD1 (5 bases). Looked up from germline, CDR1 is SQVTM and CDR2 is ANQGSEA. The CDR3 has 13 amino acids. V gave up 5 bases and J gave up 5 bases, with 15 bases separating them. The CDR3 coding sequence is TGCAGCGTTTCTTTGGGGGTGCGGACTGAAGCTTTCTTT. It encodes CSVSLGVRTEAFF. The whole variable domain, remainder taken from reference TRBV29-1 and TRBJ1-1, is SAVISQKPSRDICQRGTSLTIQCQVDSQVTMMFWYRQQPGQSLTLIATANQGSEATYESGFVIDKFPISRPNLTFSTLTVSNMSPEDSSIYLCSVSLGVRTEAFFGQGTRLTVV.

This rearrangement joins TRBV7-2 to TRBJ1-2; D gene uncertain. V lost 1 base and J lost 5, with 8 bases in between. This CDR3 comprises 13 residues. Germline V gene sequence: CDR1 SGHTA, CDR2 FQGNSA. CDR3 DNA: TGTGCCAGCAGCTTAGGGGAGCGATATGGCTACACCTTC. Protein product: CASSLGERYGYTF.

V is TRBV30 and J is TRBJ2-3; possible D gene TRBD1, 6 bases. The germline CDR1 and CDR2 sequences are GTSNPN and SVGIG (reference sequence). Trimming stripped 4 bases from V and 3 bases from J, with 14 bases between. The CDR3 totals 14 residues. The CDR3 DNA reads as TGTGCCTGGACTGTAGGACAGATGACAGATACGCAGTATTTT. Amino acids: CAWTVGQMTDTQYF.

This clone was seen just once. The chain is built from TRBV5-1 and TRBJ2-2, with 7 bases matching TRBD1. Trimming cost V 2 bases and J 1 base; bases outside gene matches: 5. The CDR3 covers 16 residues. Germline CDR1 SGHRS, CDR2 YFSETQ. CDR3 loop: CASSLRQGLNTGELFF. CDR3 in DNA: TGCGCCAGCAGCTTACGACAGGGCCTGAACACCGGGGAGCTGTTTTTT.

This clone came up a few times. This chain connects TRBV9 to TRBJ2-3, with D uncertain. Trimming shortened V by 4 bases and J by 0 bases, and 15 bases separated the two germline ends. CDR1 SGDLS and CDR2 YYNGEE come from the germline V gene. This CDR3 spans 16 amino acids. In nucleotides, the CDR3 is TGTGCCAGCAGCCTGAAAGCCGGATCCAGCACAGATACGCAGTATTTT. Protein sequence: CASSLKAGSSTDTQYF.

The chain is built from TRBV29-1 and TRBJ2-7; no definite D call. CDR3 length: 14 amino acids. Per germline, CDR1 SQVTM and CDR2 ANQGSEA. V dropped 4 bases and J dropped 3 bases, with 16 bases sitting between them. This CDR3 is CSVAGLGTNYEQYF. DNA for the CDR3: TGCAGCGTTGCCGGGTTAGGCACCAACTACGAGCAGTACTTC.

The CDR3 coding sequence is TGCGCCAGCAGCTTGGTTCCTGGGGCCAACGTCCTGACTTTC. It yields the protein CASSLVPGANVLTF. V usage is TRBV5-1 and J usage is TRBJ2-6, with D unclear. This CDR3 comprises 14 residues. V shed 0 bases and J shed 2 bases, with 3 bases lying between them. The germline V gene encodes CDR1 SGHRS and CDR2 YFSETQ.

The rearrangement joins TRBV6-5 to TRBJ2-1; 7 nucleotides line up with TRBD1. The junction had 4 bases not matched to a gene; V was cut back by 3 bases and J by 5 bases. Germline lookup yields CDR1 MNHEY and CDR2 SVGAGI. The CDR3 extends over 14 amino acids. The CDR3 reads CASSYLGQNNEQFF. The CDR3 DNA follows: TGTGCCAGCAGTTATCTGGGACAGAACAATGAGCAGTTCTTC.

This chain links TRBV7-9 with TRBJ2-5; possible D gene TRBD2, 6 bases. CDR3 length equals 14 residues. Germline-derived CDR1 and CDR2 are SEHNR and FQNEAQ (reference sequence). V lost 5 bases and J 2 bases, leaving 12 bases between the germline ends. The CDR3 spells CASSPWRDQETQYF. CDR3 nucleotides: TGTGCCAGCAGCCCATGGAGGGATCAAGAGACCCAGTACTTC.

This clone was counted a single time. This chain connects TRBV6-5 to TRBJ1-4; TRBD1 might be the D (5 bases). V gave up 5 bases and J gave up 2 bases, with 6 bases separating them. Germline V lookup: CDR1 MNHEY, CDR2 SVGAGI. The CDR3 has 13 residues. CDR3 DNA: TGTGCCAGCAGTAGGGGCACTAATGAAAAACTGTTTTTT. Protein sequence: CASSRGTNEKLFF.